Presented here are 18 T cell receptor beta chains from one specimen sequenced in a study of blood T cell repertoires in COVID-19. The method was immunoSEQ multiplex PCR; TCRdb's version includes in-frame clones alone and lacks a portion of them. Of around 150,000 clones listed, about 86% are singletons. Sequences were obtained from peripheral blood. All receptors come from a man between 60 and 75 years old with acute or convalescent COVID-19.

The J gene is TRBJ1-2, the V gene TRBV6-5; D gene unclear. Germline CDR1 is MNHEY and CDR2 is SVGAGI. The CDR3 covers 12 residues. V lost 8 bases, J lost 7 bases, and 14 bases lay in between. The CDR3 loop reads CASGYTEGGYTF. The CDR3 nucleotides read TGTGCCAGCGGATACACAGAGGGTGGCTACACCTTC.

This clone has just a few counts. The chain has TRBV5-1 and TRBJ1-6; 11 bases line up with TRBD1. Germline CDR1 is SGHRS and CDR2 is YFSETQ. With V trimmed by 3 bases and J by 8 bases, 7 bases remained unmatched. The CDR3 length is 16 residues. CDR3 in DNA: TGCGCCAGCAGCTCCGGGACAGGGGGTTTCGATTCACCCCTCCACTTT. Translating it yields CASSSGTGGFDSPLHF.

This chain joins TRBV2 and TRBJ1-3, with D possibly matching TRBD1 (6 bases). CDR3 length: 15 residues. The germline V gene encodes CDR1 SNHLY and CDR2 FYNNEI. V gave up 2 bases and J gave up 0 bases, with 8 bases separating them. The DNA for the CDR3 is TGTGCCAGCAGTGAAAGGGGGAACTCTGGAAACACCATATATTTT. Translation: CASSERGNSGNTIYF.

The count of this clone is one. V and J are TRBV7-6 and TRBJ2-7, with 11 bases identical to TRBD1. The CDR3 runs to 15 residues. The germline V gene encodes CDR1 SGHVS and CDR2 FNYEAQ. Trimming removed 5 bases from V and 0 bases from J; junction bases left unmatched: 3. The CDR3 bases are TGTGCCAGCAGCGTCGGGACAGGGGGCTCCTACGAGCAGTACTTC. Translating it yields CASSVGTGGSYEQYF.

The chain uses TRBV19 and TRBJ1-6; 9 bases are a match to TRBD1. The germline V gene encodes CDR1 LNHDA and CDR2 SQIVND (reference sequence). This CDR3 has 15 residues. V lost 4 bases to trimming and J lost 8 bases; unmatched junction nucleotides: 6. CDR3 in amino acids: CASSRIRDRDSPLHF. Written as DNA, the CDR3 is TGTGCCAGTAGTAGAATTCGGGACAGGGATTCACCCCTCCACTTT.

This chain uses TRBV28 with TRBJ2-4; TRBD1 agrees at 10 bases. The J segment lost 3 bases and the V segment lost 10 bases, leaving 9 bases of the junction unmatched. The CDR3 has 15 amino acids. Germline V gives CDR1 MDHEN, CDR2 SYDVKM. CDR3 DNA: TGTGCCACCGGTGGGCGGACAGGGGGCAAAAACATTCAGTACTTC. Protein sequence: CATGGRTGGKNIQYF.

The chain uses TRBV5-1 and TRBJ1-1; D is ambiguous. Deletions cut 1 base from V and 1 base from J, with 8 bases between. This CDR3 is 14 amino acids long. In germline, CDR1 is SGHRS, CDR2 YFSETQ. The CDR3 loop is CASSLTTTNTEAFF. The DNA for the CDR3 is TGCGCCAGCAGCTTGACGACAACGAACACTGAAGCTTTCTTT.

The V gene is TRBV20-1, the J gene TRBJ1-2; TRBD1 might be the D (6 bases). The CDR3 extends over 14 amino acids. V shed 4 bases and J shed 3 bases, with 15 bases lying between them. Germline V CDR1 and CDR2: DFQATT, SNEGSKA (reference sequence). The DNA of the CDR3 is TGCAGTGCTATTGACAGGTCCAGGGACTATGGCTACACCTTC. Translation gives CSAIDRSRDYGYTF.

The chain recombines TRBV10-3 with TRBJ2-4; the D gene is possibly TRBD2 (5 bases). The V and J ends lost 10 bases and 7 bases respectively, with 14 bases between them. The CDR3 is 12 amino acids. Germline V gene sequence: CDR1 ENHRY, CDR2 SYGVKD. The CDR3 DNA sequence: TGTGCCACCCACGATGAGGGCAACATTCAGTACTTC. Residues: CATHDEGNIQYF.

The rearrangement uses TRBV6-5 and TRBJ2-4; maybe TRBD2 (5 bases). In germline, CDR1 is MNHEY, CDR2 SVGAGI. V shed 6 bases and J shed 7 bases, with 13 bases lying between them. CDR3 length: 13 amino acids. The DNA for the CDR3 is TGTGCCAGCAGACCGCGGGCAGCTAACATTCAGTACTTC. This sequence encodes CASRPRAANIQYF.

The rearrangement links TRBV2 to TRBJ2-2, with 10 bases that match TRBD2. This CDR3 comprises 14 residues. Germline CDR1 is SNHLY and CDR2 is FYNNEI. With 5 bases clipped from V and 4 bases from J, the junction kept 1 base outside the gene matches. The CDR3 DNA reads as TGTGCCAGCAGTAGCGGGAGGGGCACCGGGGAGCTGTTTTTT. Translated, it gives CASSSGRGTGELFF.

The rearrangement joins TRBV2 to TRBJ1-1, with D unclear. The length of the CDR3 is 13 residues. The V gene's germline CDR1 is SNHLY and CDR2 FYNNEI. V lost 4 bases, J lost 5 bases, and 11 bases lay in between. CDR3 coding DNA: TGTGCCAGCAGTGGTGGGAGGGAAACTGAAGCTTTCTTT. Residues: CASSGGRETEAFF.

This chain joins TRBV7-9 and TRBJ2-1, with a possible D match to TRBD1 (6 bases). Deletions cut 3 bases from V and 11 bases from J, with 11 bases between. The CDR3 has 12 residues. Germline V gene lookup returns CDR1 SEHNR and CDR2 FQNEAQ (reference sequence). The CDR3 sequence is CASSFSQGKQFF. As DNA, the CDR3 is TGTGCCAGCAGCTTTTCACAGGGAAAGCAGTTCTTC.

This chain connects TRBV4-1 to TRBJ2-7, with D perhaps matching TRBD2 (6 bases). V dropped 1 base and J dropped 5 bases, with 21 bases sitting between them. The germline V gene has CDR1 MGHRA and CDR2 YSYEKL. The CDR3 sequence is 17 residues long. The CDR3 loop is CASSQGETGARSHEQYF. The CDR3, as DNA: TGCGCCAGCAGCCAAGGGGAAACGGGAGCACGGTCCCACGAGCAGTACTTC.

This chain joins TRBV7-3 and TRBJ1-5, with TRBD1 as a possible D gene (6 bases). With 1 base removed from V and 2 bases from J, the gap between germline ends came to 9 bases. This CDR3 is built from 15 residues. Per the germline V gene, CDR1 is SGHTA and CDR2 is FQGTGA. CDR3 amino acids: CASSLNAGGNQPQHF. In DNA, the CDR3 is TGTGCCAGCAGCTTAAATGCAGGGGGCAATCAGCCCCAGCATTTT.

The chain links TRBV21-1 to TRBJ1-5; the tabulated D call, TRBD1, remains unverified against the DNA. TRBV21-1 is noted as a pseudogene. This CDR3 is built from 17 residues. DNA for the CDR3: TGTGCCAGCAGCAAAGGGCCGTTGAACAGGTGTAATCAGCCCCAGCATTTT. Its translation is CASSKGPLNRCNQPQHF.

In its sample, this clone was seen a few times. The gene calls are TRBV19 and TRBJ2-3; 9 bases line up with TRBD1. CDR1 and CDR2 from the germline V gene are LNHDA and SQIVND (reference sequence). The CDR3 spans 15 residues. The J segment lost 1 base and the V segment lost 10 bases, leaving 9 bases of the junction unmatched. The CDR3 DNA is TGTGCCACTCAAGACAGGGGGGGTGGCACAGATACGCAGTATTTT. Translated: CATQDRGGGTDTQYF.

The V and J genes are TRBV5-1 and TRBJ2-2; tentative D call: TRBD1 (8 bases). The CDR3 sequence is 16 residues long. Germline V gene sequence: CDR1 SGHRS, CDR2 YFSETQ. The germline V and J ends were trimmed by 2 bases and 4 bases, with 15 bases remaining between them. The CDR3 spells CASSFPTGEGTGELFF. The CDR3 DNA follows: TGCGCCAGCAGCTTCCCGACAGGGGAGGGCACCGGGGAGCTGTTTTTT.